The clone carrying this T cell receptor (beta chain) was recorded at least ten times. As to time point: newly diagnosed GD, antithyroid drugs for less than 3 months. Preparation of the TCR library used RNA extracted from PBMCs. The data belong to a study of regulatory T cells in long-lasting Graves disease. Relying on iRepertoire HTBI primers and Arm-PCR of CDR3 regions, the team built TCR beta libraries. MiXCR was run by TCRdb on the multiplex PCR reads, yielding one entry per CDR3 protein. The sample records some 560,000 distinct CDR3 sequences, 16% being singletons. These data also featured in a second study, about T cells in Graves' hyperthyroidism and ophthalmopathy. That work contributes: The TCR CDR3 was amplified in a first-round RT-PCR using the HTBI primer set.

This clonotype was sampled from a woman aged 35-65 years with Graves disease. The sample was peripheral blood mononuclear cells (PBMCs), taken at new diagnosis, from a patient treated with antithyroid drugs.

CDR3 amino acids: CASSRGQEINQPQHF. CDR3 DNA: TGTGCCAGTAGTAGGGGACAGGAAATCAATCAGCCCCAGCATTTT. This sequence joins TRBV19 and TRBJ1-5; TRBD1 matches at 8 bases. Germline CDR1 LNHDA, CDR2 SQIVND (reference sequence). Trimming removed 4 bases from V and 3 bases from J; junction bases left unmatched: 5. The CDR3 sequence is 15 residues long. Full variable domain (rest looked up from reference TRBV19 and TRBJ1-5): DGGITQSPKYLFRKEGQNVTLSCEQNLNHDAMYWYRQDPGQGLRLIYYSQIVNDFQKGDIAEGYSVSREKKESFPLTVTSAQKNPTAFYLCASSRGQEINQPQHFGDGTRLSIL.